These T cell receptor beta chains were read from a single sample in a study of response to subunit inactivated influenza vaccine. TCRdb used MiXCR to reprocess the RT-PCR reads, holding one entry per CDR3 protein. Found here are about 530,000 distinct CDR3 sequences, about an eighth of them singletons; the top ten hold 10%. The specimen was PBMCs from blood, collected on the day of vaccination. All receptors come from a man aged 50 to 60 who received an inactivated influenza vaccine. Both conserved end residues are part of each CDR3. The D gene is left open where the match is weak. Clone size is given for some rows only: seen once, a few or many times, or a class if the clone is expanded.

J | D | V | size | DNA | CDR3
TRBJ2-1 | - | TRBV20-1 | few | TGCAGTGCTAGAGATACAGGACTACCGTGGATGGAGCAGTTCTTC | CSARDTGLPWMEQFF
TRBJ2-1 | - | TRBV20-1 | few | TGCAGTGCTACGATGACTAGAGATGAGCAGTTCTTC | CSATMTRDEQFF
TRBJ1-1 | - | TRBV6-1 | many | TGTGCCAGCAGTGAAGCGTTGCGCCCTAACACTGAAGCTTTCTTT | CASSEALRPNTEAFF
TRBJ2-7 | - | TRBV20-1 | - | TGCAGTGCGCATGTACCGGGACACTCATACGAGCAGTACTTC | CSAHVPGHSYEQYF
TRBJ2-7 | - | TRBV7-9 | few | TGTGCCAGCAGCTTAGACAAGGGCTACGAGCAGTACTTC | CASSLDKGYEQYF
TRBJ2-2 | - | TRBV6-5 | few | TGTGCCAGCAGTTATTGGCGGAACACCGGGGAGCTGTTTTTT | CASSYWRNTGELFF
TRBJ2-3 | - | TRBV6-1 | - | TGTGCCAGCAGTGAGAGCCTCGTCACAGATACGCAGTATTTT | CASSESLVTDTQYF
TRBJ2-3 | TRBD2 | TRBV11-1 | - | TGTGCCAGCAGCCAACCCGTCGGGGGGAGGACGCAGTATTTT | CASSQPVGGRTQYF
TRBJ2-1 | TRBD2 | TRBV7-9 | many | TGTGCCAGCAGCCCCGGTATGGGACTAGCCTTTTACAATGAGCAGTTCTTC | CASSPGMGLAFYNEQFF
TRBJ2-7 | TRBD1 | TRBV7-7 | - | TGTGCTAGCAGCACCGGGACAGGGAGCTCCTACGAGCAGTACTTC | CASSTGTGSSYEQYF
TRBJ2-3 | - | TRBV7-9 | few | TGTGCCAGCAGCTTAAGGGTTGACACTCCCACAGATACGCAGTATTTT | CASSLRVDTPTDTQYF
TRBJ2-2 | - | TRBV11-2 | many | TGTGCCAGCAGCGCTCCGTTCAAAGCGAACACCGGGGAGCTGTTTTTT | CASSAPFKANTGELFF
TRBJ2-1 | - | TRBV27 | few | TGTGCCAGCAGTTTATTAAAGGCGGGGAACTCCTACAATGAGCAGTTCTTC | CASSLLKAGNSYNEQFF
TRBJ2-1 | - | TRBV29-1 | - | TGCAGCGTACCGACAGGCTCAAGCTCCTACAATGAGCAGTTCTTC | CSVPTGSSSYNEQFF
TRBJ2-1 | TRBD1 | TRBV5-1 | few | TGCGCCAGCAGCTTGGCGGGACAGGGTTTGGATGAGCAGTTCTTC | CASSLAGQGLDEQFF
TRBJ1-1 | - | TRBV20-1 | few | TGCAGTGCCGCCCGGGGCAGCTTGAACACTGAAGCTTTCTTT | CSAARGSLNTEAFF
TRBJ2-3 | - | TRBV7-6 | few | TGTGCCAGCAGTCATACCCTAGACAGGACCACAGATACGCAGTATTTT | CASSHTLDRTTDTQYF
TRBJ2-7 | - | TRBV10-3 | - | TGTGCCATCAGCGAACCATTTTCGGGGAAGTACTTC | CAISEPFSGKYF
TRBJ2-7 | TRBD2 | TRBV20-1 | - | TGCAGTGCTACGGGACTAGCGAATAACGAGCAGTACTTC | CSATGLANNEQYF
TRBJ2-1 | TRBD2 | TRBV7-9 | - | TGTGCCAGCAGCTTAGTTGCTAGCGGGAGTATGGCTGAGCAGTTCTTC | CASSLVASGSMAEQFF
TRBJ2-1 | TRBD2 | TRBV7-2 | few | TGTGCCAGCAGACTAGCGGGAGCCCACAATGAGCAGTTCTTC | CASRLAGAHNEQFF
TRBJ2-5 | - | TRBV29-1 | - | TGCAGCGTCGGACACCAAGAGACCCAGTACTTC | CSVGHQETQYF
TRBJ2-4 | TRBD1 | TRBV28 | many | TGTGCCTGCGGAAGTGACAGGGGGAACATTCAGTACTTC | CACGSDRGNIQYF
TRBJ2-3 | - | TRBV9 | - | TGTGCCAGCAGCGTAGATTGGCTAGTCCCCACAGATACGCAGTATTTT | CASSVDWLVPTDTQYF
TRBJ1-5 | - | TRBV20-1 | many | TGCAGTGCTAGGGAGATAAACAATCAGCCCCAGCATTTT | CSAREINNQPQHF
TRBJ2-7 | - | TRBV6-1 | few | TGTGCCAGCACTAAGGATCGGTCCTACGAGCAGTACTTC | CASTKDRSYEQYF
TRBJ2-1 | - | TRBV9 | few | TGTGCCAGCAGCCCCCAGGGCCTGGAGGGTGAGCAGTTCTTC | CASSPQGLEGEQFF
TRBJ2-2 | - | TRBV9 | few | TGTGCCAGCAGCACCCTGACAGGCGGTGGCGGGGAGCTGTTTTTT | CASSTLTGGGGELFF
TRBJ1-6 | - | TRBV7-2 | few | TGTGCCAGCAGCTTAAAACAGAGCTCCTATAATTCACCCCTCCACTTT | CASSLKQSSYNSPLHF
TRBJ2-4 | - | TRBV20-1 | many | TGCAGTGCTAGAGATGGACAGAAAAACATTCAGTACTTC | CSARDGQKNIQYF
TRBJ1-6 | - | TRBV11-2 | many | TGTGCCAGCAGCTTATATCGGGAGAGGAATTCACCCCTCCACTTT | CASSLYRERNSPLHF
TRBJ2-3 | - | TRBV19 | few | TGTGCCAGTAGTGATGGGGATACGCAGTATTTT | CASSDGDTQYF
TRBJ2-1 | - | TRBV18 | few | TGTGCCAGCTCACCCAGGGAATCCAATGAGCAGTTCTTC | CASSPRESNEQFF
TRBJ2-3 | TRBD1 | TRBV29-1 | - | TGCAGCGTTGAACGGACAGGGCCAGATACGCAGTATTTT | CSVERTGPDTQYF
TRBJ1-5 | TRBD1 | TRBV27 | many | TGTGCCAGCAGTTTGACAGGGGGAGGAGGTGCTCGCAATCAGCCCCAGCATTTT | CASSLTGGGGARNQPQHF
TRBJ1-1 | - | TRBV5-1 | - | TGCGCCAGCAGCTTGCACAATCAGGACACTGAAGCTTTCTTT | CASSLHNQDTEAFF
TRBJ2-5 | TRBD2 | TRBV7-6 | few | TGTGCCAGCAGCCCCATCGGGACTAGCGGGGGCCTGGGTCAAGAGACCCAGTACTTC | CASSPIGTSGGLGQETQYF
TRBJ2-1 | - | TRBV7-8 | many | TGTGCCAGCAGCTTGGGGCGTGTCGTCTATGAGCAGTTCTTC | CASSLGRVVYEQFF
TRBJ2-6 | - | TRBV28 | - | TGTGCCAGCAGCTTTCTTGATCCTGGGACCTACTCTGGGGCCAACGTCCTGACTTTC | CASSFLDPGTYSGANVLTF
TRBJ2-3 | - | TRBV9 | few | TGTGCCAGCAGCACTGCCGGGACTCCTACAGATACGCAGTATTTT | CASSTAGTPTDTQYF
TRBJ1-5 | TRBD1 | TRBV12-3/TRBV12-4 | - | TGTGCCAGCATTAGGGGCCAGGGGGAAGGTCAGCCCCAGCATTTT | CASIRGQGEGQPQHF
TRBJ2-4 | - | TRBV5-1 | many | TGCGCCAGCAGCTTGGGCCAGATAAGGAAAAACATTCAGTACTTC | CASSLGQIRKNIQYF
TRBJ1-2 | TRBD1 | TRBV11-1 | - | TGTGCCAGCAGCGAAAACGGGGACAGGGGCGACTATGGCTACACCTTC | CASSENGDRGDYGYTF
TRBJ2-6 | TRBD2 | TRBV9 | - | TGTGCCAGCAGCGGGTTCCACGGGGGGTCTGGGGCCAACGTCCTGACTTTC | CASSGFHGGSGANVLTF
TRBJ1-2 | - | TRBV7-2 | - | TGTGCCAGCAGCTTAGTGGGGGGCGACTATGGCTACACCTTC | CASSLVGGDYGYTF
TRBJ2-1 | - | TRBV12-3/TRBV12-4 | few | TGTGCCAGCGGGTCAGGGGTCTCCTACAATGAGCAGTTCTTC | CASGSGVSYNEQFF
TRBJ2-2 | - | TRBV20-1 | few | TGCAGTGCTAGATATTCCAGGGGGAACACCGGGGAGCTGTTTTTT | CSARYSRGNTGELFF
TRBJ2-1 | TRBD2 | TRBV4-3 | many | TGCGCCAGCAGCCAGAGCGGGGGGGCCTACAATGAGCAGTTCTTC | CASSQSGGAYNEQFF
TRBJ2-7 | - | TRBV24-1 | - | TGTGCCACCAGTGATATTACAGCCAACGTCTACGAGCAGTACTTC | CATSDITANVYEQYF
TRBJ1-1 | - | TRBV3-1 | - | TGTGCCAGCAGCCAAGTTATGGGGCAGGCTTTCTTT | CASSQVMGQAFF
TRBJ2-7 | TRBD2 | TRBV4-3 | - | TGCGCCAGCAGCTCAAGGACTAGCGGAGACTACGAGCAGTACTTC | CASSSRTSGDYEQYF
TRBJ2-7 | - | TRBV27 | - | TGTGCCAGCAGTTTAGCTTGGTCGGGCTCCTACGAGCAGTACTTC | CASSLAWSGSYEQYF
TRBJ2-1 | TRBD2 | TRBV5-6 | - | TGTGCCAGCAAAGGGCGGGAGGGCAGAACTCACAATGAGCAGTTCTTC | CASKGREGRTHNEQFF
TRBJ1-1 | - | TRBV4-3 | - | TGCGCCAGCAGCCAAGCGGTATCAGACCTCAACACTGAAGCTTTCTTT | CASSQAVSDLNTEAFF
TRBJ2-2 | - | TRBV28 | few | TGTGCCAGCAGTTTACACAGGGTGCACGGGGAGCTGTTTTTT | CASSLHRVHGELFF
TRBJ2-5 | - | TRBV18 | few | TGTGCCAGCTCACCACCGTGGTTCCGAGAGACCCAGTACTTC | CASSPPWFRETQYF